Below are 18 T cell receptor beta chains sequenced from a single sample in a study of blood T cell repertoires in COVID-19 (dated by TCRdb to about 2020). The library was built by means of the immunoSEQ multiplex PCR assay. Sourced from immuneACCESS, this table was stored by TCRdb with only in-frame sequences that have V and J called. A share of the clones is absent; for the studies checked, an unresolved V gene accounts for under half, and the remainder has no known explanation. Recorded for this sample are roughly 500,000 clones; around nine tenths of them occurred a single time. The ten largest clones represent around 1.9% of the sample. Sequencing was done on a sample of PBMCs or T cells enriched from blood (not recorded which). The source of these receptors is a woman aged 40 to 50 who had recovered from COVID-19.

V gene TRBV7-9 combines with J gene TRBJ2-7, with D tentatively TRBD1 (6 bases). CDR3 length equals 15 residues. Trimming stripped 4 bases from V and 3 bases from J, with 16 bases between. Germline V lookup: CDR1 SEHNR, CDR2 FQNEAQ (reference sequence). The CDR3 is CASSSHRDPIYEQYF. The CDR3 DNA reads TGTGCCAGCAGCTCGCACAGGGATCCCATCTACGAGCAGTACTTC.

The V call is TRBV6-1, the J call TRBJ2-6; D might be TRBD2 (6 bases). Germline values: CDR1 MNHNS, CDR2 SASEGT. V dropped 4 bases and J dropped 0 bases, with 16 bases sitting between them. The CDR3 has 18 residues. In DNA, the CDR3 is TGTGCCAGCAGTGCAAATAGGCGGGAATCCTCTGGGGCCAACGTCCTGACTTTC. Its protein is CASSANRRESSGANVLTF.

The chain employs TRBV12-3 or TRBV12-4 and TRBJ1-1, with a tentative D call TRBD1 (6 bases). The CDR3 contains 13 residues. V was trimmed by 6 bases and J by 3 bases, leaving 11 bases between them. CDR3 protein: CASRRQVDTEAFF. DNA for the CDR3: TGTGCCAGCAGGAGACAGGTTGACACTGAAGCTTTCTTT.

The chain employs TRBV30 and TRBJ2-7, with 9 bases that match TRBD2. Trimming cost V 3 bases and J 3 bases; bases outside gene matches: 6. Germline V CDR1 and CDR2: GTSNPN, SVGIG (reference sequence). The CDR3 sequence is 14 residues long. The CDR3 loop reads CAWRPSGGNYEQYF. The CDR3 nucleotides read TGTGCCTGGAGACCGAGCGGGGGGAACTACGAGCAGTACTTC.

The chain combines TRBV4-1 with TRBJ2-7; 8 bases agree with TRBD1. The CDR3 extends over 15 amino acids. Germline CDR1 MGHRA, CDR2 YSYEKL. Losses at the gene ends were 5 bases for V and 2 bases for J; bases not matched to a gene: 8. CDR3: CASSSTGTGPYEQYF. The DNA of the CDR3 is TGCGCCAGCAGCTCGACCGGGACAGGACCCTACGAGCAGTACTTC.

The gene calls are TRBV11-2 and TRBJ2-7; 7 positions agree with TRBD2. This CDR3 has 16 residues. Germline V gene lookup returns CDR1 SGHAT and CDR2 FQNNGV. With V trimmed by 3 bases and J by 2 bases, 10 bases remained unmatched. The chain's CDR3 is CASSFSSGTAPYEQYF. The CDR3 DNA sequence: TGTGCCAGCAGCTTCTCTAGCGGTACTGCTCCCTACGAGCAGTACTTC.

The chain employs TRBV3-1 (or the pseudogene TRBV3-2) and TRBJ1-6, with D unresolved. CDR3 length: 14 residues. Germline V gene data show CDR1 as LGHDT and CDR2 as YNNKEL (reference sequence). V shed 4 bases and J shed 10 bases, with 14 bases lying between them. The CDR3: CASSPGDFGSPLHF. For the CDR3, the DNA is TGTGCCAGCAGCCCCGGGGATTTTGGATCACCCCTCCACTTT.

V is TRBV7-9 and J is TRBJ1-4; TRBD1 might be the D (5 bases). The ends were cut back, 4 bases at V and 0 bases at J, with 9 bases in the middle. The CDR3 has 15 residues. Per the germline V gene, CDR1 is SEHNR and CDR2 is FQNEAQ (reference sequence). CDR3 nucleotides: TGTGCCAGCAGCTCTCTCAGGGCAACTAATGAAAAACTGTTTTTT. Translated, it gives CASSSLRATNEKLFF.

This clone is a singleton in its sample. This chain links TRBV7-8 with TRBJ2-1; TRBD2 agrees at 15 bases. Germline assignment: CDR1 SGHVS and CDR2 FQNEAQ. The CDR3 contains 18 residues. V lost 10 bases, J lost 7 bases, and 17 bases stayed unmatched. DNA for the CDR3: TGTGCCACGCACCCGGGACTAGCGGGAGGAAAATGGGGGAATGAGCAGTTCTTC. Protein sequence: CATHPGLAGGKWGNEQFF.

The V call is TRBV7-2, the J call TRBJ2-1, with 7 bases identical to TRBD2. Per germline, CDR1 SGHTA and CDR2 FQGNSA. After removal of 3 bases from V and 6 bases from J, the junction contained 5 bases not matched to a gene. This CDR3 region has 14 residues. The CDR3 region is CASSLNSGLNEQFF. The CDR3 DNA is TGTGCCAGCAGCTTGAATAGCGGGCTCAATGAGCAGTTCTTC.

The chain carries TRBV15 and TRBJ2-6, with D possibly matching TRBD2 (6 bases). CDR1 is LNHNV, CDR2 YYDKDF, per germline (reference sequence). Deletions cut 0 bases from V and 1 base from J, with 19 bases between. The CDR3 contains 20 residues. The CDR3 protein is CATSRDPTPGLPSGANVLTF. DNA of the CDR3: TGTGCCACCAGCAGAGACCCTACTCCGGGACTTCCATCTGGGGCCAACGTCCTGACTTTC.

The V call is TRBV7-2, the J call TRBJ1-5; TRBD1 matches 7 bases. The junction had 5 bases not matched to a gene; V was cut back by 5 bases and J by 7 bases. Germline V gives CDR1 SGHTA, CDR2 FQGNSA. CDR3 length: 13 amino acids. The CDR3 region is CASSPGQAQPQHF. The DNA of the CDR3 is TGTGCCAGCAGCCCCGGACAGGCCCAGCCCCAGCATTTT.

This clone was seen a single time. The chain carries TRBV9 and TRBJ2-1; no firm D call. V was pared by 4 bases and J by 6 bases, with 14 bases between. Germline CDR1 is SGDLS and CDR2 is YYNGEE. The CDR3 loop spans 14 amino acids. The CDR3 nucleotides are TGTGCCAGCAGCCCTACCGTTCTAGGCAATGAGCAGTTCTTC. This gives the protein CASSPTVLGNEQFF.

This sequence joins TRBV10-2 and TRBJ2-2; 8 nucleotides line up with TRBD2. Germline V gene sequence: CDR1 WSHSY, CDR2 SAAADI. CDR3 length: 15 residues. V lost 7 bases, J lost 3 bases, and 7 bases stayed unmatched. The CDR3 region has the DNA TGCGCCAGCAAAGGCACTAGCGGACACACCGGGGAGCTGTTTTTT. Translating gives CASKGTSGHTGELFF.

V usage is TRBV27 and J usage is TRBJ1-2, with 7 bases aligning to TRBD1. CDR3 size: 13 residues. Per the germline V gene, CDR1 is MNHEY and CDR2 is SMNVEV (reference sequence). Trimming took 6 bases from V and 5 from J; bases not matched to a gene: 6. DNA of the CDR3: TGTGCCAGCAGCCGCGACAGGGTATATGGCTACACCTTC. It codes for CASSRDRVYGYTF.

The chain employs TRBV19 and TRBJ2-7; perhaps TRBD1 as D (6 bases). This CDR3 region has 13 residues. Germline V gene sequence: CDR1 LNHDA, CDR2 SQIVND (reference sequence). V lost 5 bases, J lost 3 bases, and 11 bases lay in between. The CDR3 loop is CASSYGGGYEQYF. The DNA for the CDR3 is TGTGCCAGTAGTTATGGGGGCGGCTACGAGCAGTACTTC.

The chain recombines TRBV27 with TRBJ1-1; 7 nucleotides line up with TRBD1. Germline values: CDR1 MNHEY, CDR2 SMNVEV (reference sequence). The CDR3 is 14 residues long. The junction had 4 bases not matched to a gene; V was cut back by 6 bases and J by 0 bases. This CDR3 is CASRLGQLNTEAFF. Written as DNA, the CDR3 is TGTGCCAGCAGATTGGGACAGCTGAACACTGAAGCTTTCTTT.

This clone was counted only a few times. This chain links TRBV7-9 with TRBJ2-5; 12 bases fit TRBD1. V was pared by 5 bases and J by 5 bases, with 6 bases of the junction left unmatched. CDR3 size: 15 residues. The germline V gene has CDR1 SEHNR and CDR2 FQNEAQ (reference sequence). The CDR3 nucleotides read TGTGCCAGCAGCGGCGGGACAGGGGGCAGTGAGACCCAGTACTTC. Protein: CASSGGTGGSETQYF.